The sequence of this T cell receptor (beta chain) was determined in a study of CD8 T cells in ankylosing spondylitis. Broader study findings: Peripheral blood held disease-linked clones only at relatively low frequency, and these were CD8+. The authors reported significant enrichment of disease-linked clones in matched ankylosing spondylitis synovial fluid.

CDR1 is DFQATT and CDR2 is SNEGSKA in the germline V gene (reference sequence). This CDR3 contains 18 residues. After removal of 1 base from V and 0 bases from J, the junction contained 8 bases not matched to a gene. On this clonotype: Its antigen is undetermined.

One entry per CDR3 protein results from TCRdb running MiXCR on the 5' RACE reads. This sample carries roughly 150,000 distinct CDR3 sequences, under 35% of them seen once, and the ten largest clones take approximately 5.9%. Specimen: synovial fluid, either unsorted or a sorted T cell fraction (not recorded which). This TCR was sampled from a male donor with ankylosing spondylitis. The chain couples TRBV20-1 to TRBJ2-1; 11 nucleotides align to TRBD2. CDR3 nucleotide sequence: TGCAGTGCTAGAGTCCTAGCGGGGGGTCTTAGCTCCTACAATGAGCAGTTCTTC. It translates to CSARVLAGGLSSYNEQFF.